This TCR beta chain was sequenced during a study of CD8 T cells in ankylosing spondylitis. Making use of molecular barcodes, quantitative 5'-RACE generated TCR beta libraries. TCRdb fed the 5' RACE reads into MiXCR, producing one record per CDR3 protein. The table shows roughly 91,000 distinct CDR3 sequences, with about 8.6% occurring only once. Regarding the study as a whole: Clones linked to the disease showed a CD8+ phenotype. They occurred at relatively low frequencies in peripheral blood.

This clonotype was seen a handful of times. Its target is not known. The CDR3 is 16 amino acids. Per germline, CDR1 GTSNPN and CDR2 SVGIG (reference sequence). With 2 bases clipped from V and 0 bases from J, the junction kept 10 bases outside the gene matches. The origin of this receptor is a male donor with ankylosing spondylitis or in good health (not recorded which). The rearrangement links TRBV30 to TRBJ2-7; 7 bases line up with TRBD1. The sequenced sample was blood, either unsorted or a sorted T cell fraction (not recorded which). The CDR3 nucleotides are TGTGCCTGGAGTAAGGTGGAACAGGGGAGCTCCTACGAGCAGTACTTC. Protein product: CAWSKVEQGSSYEQYF.